The clone carrying this TCR beta chain was recorded once. These data come from a study of PD-1 blockade in mismatch repair-deficient tumors. The protocol was immunoSEQ multiplex PCR, while the TCRdb copy is restricted to in-frame clones and leaves out a portion. The data hold around 130,000 clones, with about nine tenths observed a single time. CDR3 length: 16 residues. Germline values: CDR1 SGHDN, CDR2 FVKESK. After removal of 6 bases from V and 2 bases from J, the junction contained 10 bases not matched to a gene. This TCR was recovered from an adult with mismatch repair-deficient cancer. The chain joins TRBV14 to TRBJ2-1; 7 positions match TRBD2. Sequenced here: peripheral blood, sampled roughly 67 weeks after starting pembrolizumab. The DNA of the CDR3 is TGTGCCAGCAGACCCCGTGCGGGAGAGACCTACAATGAGCAGTTCTTC. Translated: CASRPRAGETYNEQFF.